The next 8 T cell receptor beta chains were all read from a single sample in a study of T cell repertoires in cytomegalovirus infection. TCRdb reprocessed the reads with MiXCR, giving one entry per CDR3 protein. The table includes around 120,000 distinct CDR3 sequences, approximately 9.2% detected once. The specimen was PBMCs. These receptors were collected from a human donor in good health (CMV status not recorded). Some clones in this sample may be carry-over from other donors' samples.

The chain employs TRBV12-3 or TRBV12-4 and TRBJ2-5; a possible D gene is TRBD2 (5 bases). Trimming cost V 8 bases and J 4 bases, with 20 bases left between them. This CDR3 contains 15 residues. The CDR3 DNA is TGTGCCAGCGGGAGAGAGGGAACGCAAAGAGAGACCCAGTACTTC. This translates into CASGREGTQRETQYF.

The chain combines TRBV20-1 with TRBJ2-2, with 7 bases that match TRBD1. Trimming took 5 bases from V and 6 from J; bases not matched to a gene: 6. The CDR3 runs 13 residues. Germline CDR1 reads DFQATT; CDR2 reads SNEGSKA (reference sequence). The CDR3 coding sequence is TGCAGTGCTCCTGACAGGGCCTCCGGGGAGCTGTTTTTT. Its translation is CSAPDRASGELFF.

This clonotype showed up many times. The gene calls are TRBV7-8 and TRBJ1-5, with 12 bases matching TRBD1. CDR3 length: 15 amino acids. The V and J ends lost 3 bases and 7 bases, in that order; junction bases with no gene match: 4. Looked up from germline, CDR1 is SGHVS and CDR2 is FQNEAQ. In nucleotides, the CDR3 is TGTGCCAGCAGCTTGGGACAGGGGGCCGTCCAGCCCCAGCATTTT. Translating gives CASSLGQGAVQPQHF.

This clonotype was found many times. This chain links TRBV2 with TRBJ2-1, with D uncertain. Trimming removed 2 bases from V and 0 bases from J, with 11 bases in between. The CDR3 runs to 16 residues. In germline, CDR1 is SNHLY, CDR2 FYNNEI. The CDR3 DNA reads TGTGCCAGCAGTGAAATGTCAACGAGCTCCTACAATGAGCAGTTCTTC. This gives the protein CASSEMSTSSYNEQFF.

This clonotype has ten or more counts. The J gene is TRBJ1-3, the V gene TRBV7-2, with D perhaps TRBD1 (5 bases). Trimming cost V 4 bases and J 2 bases, with 18 bases left between them. This CDR3 contains 17 residues. Germline values: CDR1 SGHTA, CDR2 FQGNSA. CDR3 DNA: TGTGCCAGCAGCTCCTCCGGGGGAAGAGGCGCTGGAAACACCATATATTTT. It codes for CASSSSGGRGAGNTIYF. Based on the CDR3 plus reference TRBV7-2 and TRBJ1-3, the full variable domain is GAGVSQSPSNKVTEKGKDVELRCDPISGHTALYWYRQSLGQGLEFLIYFQGNSAPDKSGLPSDRFSAERTGGSVSTLTIQRTQQEDSAVYLCASSSSGGRGAGNTIYFGEGSWLTVV.

This clonotype was detected many times. The J gene is TRBJ2-3, the V gene TRBV18, with D possibly matching TRBD1 (5 bases). Germline V CDR1 and CDR2: KGHSH, LQKENI. The CDR3 loop spans 15 amino acids. The V end was cut by 3 bases, the J end by 6 bases, with 16 bases between. In DNA, the CDR3 is TGTGCCAGCTCACCGCGGACATCGGTGAGGGATACGCAGTATTTT. Translation: CASSPRTSVRDTQYF.

This clonotype has at least ten counts. The V call is TRBV6-2 or TRBV6-3, the J call TRBJ2-1; D remains unclear. The CDR3 covers 13 residues. Germline lookup yields CDR1 MNHEY and CDR2 SVGEGT. V lost 0 bases and J lost 10, with 10 bases in between. For the CDR3, the DNA is TGTGCCAGCAGTTACTCCCCCGTTAGAGAGCAGTTCTTC. This sequence encodes CASSYSPVREQFF.

This clonotype appeared many times. V usage is TRBV12-3 or TRBV12-4 and J usage is TRBJ1-1, with TRBD1 identical over 9 bases. Trimming removed 5 bases from V and 0 bases from J; junction bases left unmatched: 4. The CDR3 loop spans 15 amino acids. CDR3 in amino acids: CASSTTGGMNTEAFF. DNA of the CDR3: TGTGCCAGCAGTACCACAGGGGGCATGAACACTGAAGCTTTCTTT.